This T cell receptor beta chain was retrieved from a study of T cells after yellow fever vaccination. Study-level findings and limits: Reappearance after the booster was seen for most primary-vaccination clones, at 96% CD4 and 75% to 90% CD8.

Comment on this clonotype: Its target is not known.

MiXCR, run by TCRdb on the 5' RACE reads, gives a single entry per CDR3 protein. Here the sample spans 200,000 to 250,000 distinct CDR3 sequences, around 3.1% being singletons. CDR1 and CDR2 (germline): SGHRS, YFSETQ. The CDR3 length is 13 residues. With 2 bases removed from V and 5 bases from J, the gap between germline ends came to 7 bases. This chain uses TRBV5-1 with TRBJ1-4; no reliable D call. The sequence derives from a man younger than 30 who received the YFV17D yellow fever vaccine. Sequencing was performed on CD4+ T cells sorted from PBMCs, taken 10 days after the yellow fever booster vaccination. CDR3 sequence: CASSFNGNEKLFF. CDR3 nucleotide sequence: TGCGCCAGCAGCTTCAACGGAAATGAAAAACTGTTTTTT.